Listed below are T cell receptor beta chains from one sample, sequenced in a study of blood T cell repertoires in COVID-19. Clones were sequenced by immunoSEQ multiplex PCR, and TCRdb holds only the in-frame ones, with some missing. The sample consists of 150,000 or so clones, roughly 91% of them appearing once. Sequencing used peripheral blood. These receptors came from a man aged 60-69 years with active or convalescent COVID-19. CDR3s include the opening cysteine and the closing phenylalanine or tryptophan. D genes are given only for firm matches. Part of the rows lack a size; the others show once, few, many or a class for expanded clones.

>TRBD1|13|once|TRBV7-8|TRBJ2-7
TGTGCCAGCAGCTTAGGCCGGGACAGCGAGCAGTACTTC
CASSLGRDSEQYF
>TRBD1|14|NA|TRBV7-2|TRBJ1-1
TGTGCCAGCACTATCAGACAGGGGGGCACTGAAGCTTTCTTT
CASTIRQGGTEAFF
>NA|12|NA|TRBV28|TRBJ1-4
TGTGCCACCCGAGTTTCGAATGAAAAACTGTTTTTT
CATRVSNEKLFF
>NA|13|once|TRBV14|TRBJ1-1
TGTGCCAGCAGCCCTCAGGTACTCACTGAAGCTTTCTTT
CASSPQVLTEAFF
>NA|17|NA|TRBV7-2|TRBJ1-2
TGTGCCAGCACCCCTGGGGGGGCACGGGCGTCGGGCTATGGCTACACCTTC
CASTPGGARASGYGYTF
>NA|13|NA|TRBV7-2|TRBJ2-1
TGTGCCAGCAGCTCCGCTGAAGGAGATGAGCAGTTCTTC
CASSSAEGDEQFF
>TRBD2|16|NA|TRBV3-1/TRBV3-2|TRBJ2-3
TGTGCCAGCAGCCAAGCGACTAGCGGGGTGACAGATACGCAGTATTTT
CASSQATSGVTDTQYF
>NA|17|NA|TRBV6-2/TRBV6-3|TRBJ2-7
TGTGCCAGCAGTTACCCTCTTTGGGGGGGCGATTCGTACGAGCAGTACTTC
CASSYPLWGGDSYEQYF
>NA|16|NA|TRBV21-1|TRBJ1-5
TGTGCCAGCAGCTCCCCGGGACAGGGGCCTCTCCAGCCCCAGCATTTT
CASSSPGQGPLQPQHF
>TRBD1|13|NA|TRBV28|TRBJ2-7
TGTGCCAGCCGTGGGACAGGGGCCTACGAGCAGTACTTC
CASRGTGAYEQYF
>TRBD2|16|NA|TRBV24-1|TRBJ2-1
TGTGCCACCAGTGATTTTACGGCGGGAGGGCGCAATGAGCAGTTCTTC
CATSDFTAGGRNEQFF
>TRBD1|13|once|TRBV2|TRBJ1-2
TGTGCCAGCAGTTACAGGGGGCCCTATGGCTACACCTTC
CASSYRGPYGYTF
>NA|16|NA|TRBV24-1|TRBJ2-3
TGTGCCACCAGTGGGGAACAGGGAACGAGCACAGATACGCAGTATTTT
CATSGEQGTSTDTQYF
>NA|13|NA|TRBV4-2|TRBJ1-1
TGTGCCAGCAGCCGAACAGGGTCCACTGAAGCTTTCTTT
CASSRTGSTEAFF
>TRBD2|15|NA|TRBV3-1/TRBV3-2|TRBJ2-5
TGTGCCAGCAGCCCCTCGGCTAGCGGTCAAGAGACCCAGTACTTC
CASSPSASGQETQYF
>NA|15|NA|TRBV5-4|TRBJ2-5
TGTGCCAGCAGCCCCCCTGGAGGGCGAGGAGAGACCCAGTACTTC
CASSPPGGRGETQYF
>NA|15|NA|TRBV4-2|TRBJ2-7
TGTGCCAGCAGCCAAGTGGGGACACTAAACTACGAGCAGTACTTC
CASSQVGTLNYEQYF